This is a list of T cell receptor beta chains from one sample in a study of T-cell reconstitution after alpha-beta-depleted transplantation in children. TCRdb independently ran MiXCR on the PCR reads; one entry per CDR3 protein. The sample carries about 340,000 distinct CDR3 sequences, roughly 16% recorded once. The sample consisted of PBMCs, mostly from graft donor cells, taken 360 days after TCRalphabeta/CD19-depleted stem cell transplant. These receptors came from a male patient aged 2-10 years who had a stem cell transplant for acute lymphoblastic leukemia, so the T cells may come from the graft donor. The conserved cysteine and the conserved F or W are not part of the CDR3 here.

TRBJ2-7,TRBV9,ASSVAPSGLAGVGHEQY
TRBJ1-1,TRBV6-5,ASSYYPGASEAF
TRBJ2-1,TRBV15,ATSRDTSGTL
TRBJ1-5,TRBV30,AWSVSQGNQPQH
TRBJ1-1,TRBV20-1,SAEHPRAF
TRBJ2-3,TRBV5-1,ASSLVRGVSTDTQY
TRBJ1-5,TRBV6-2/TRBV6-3,ASTIMGNQPQH
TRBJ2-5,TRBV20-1,SARGRRKRQETQY
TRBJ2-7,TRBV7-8,ASSLSIGTSSYEQY
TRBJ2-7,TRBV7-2,ASSFSSGSGSYEQY
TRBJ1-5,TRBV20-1,SARVEGEDQPQH
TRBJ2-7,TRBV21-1,ASSKESGLSSYEQY
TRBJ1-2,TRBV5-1,ASSLGRGYYGYT
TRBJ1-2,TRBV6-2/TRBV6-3,ASSYEAGSYGYT
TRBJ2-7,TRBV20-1,SASRGTASYEQY
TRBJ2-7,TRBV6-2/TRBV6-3,ASSYLRQGKIYEQY